The 8 T cell receptor beta chains given below trace back to one sample, sequenced in a study of T cell responses to AZD1222 COVID-19 vaccine. The method was immunoSEQ multiplex PCR; TCRdb's version includes in-frame clones alone and lacks a portion of them. The sample holds about 130,000 clones, approximately 85% seen once. This specimen consisted of peripheral blood, obtained 28 days after the second dose of the MenACWY control vaccine. The receptors stem from an adult who received the MenACWY meningococcal vaccine as a control.

The rearrangement uses TRBV5-5 and TRBJ1-1, with unresolved D. Trimming took 1 base from V and 7 from J, leaving 11 bases between them. Germline loops: CDR1 SGHKS, CDR2 YYEKEE (reference sequence). The CDR3 spans 13 residues. This CDR3 reads CASSLNWVIEAFF. The DNA for the CDR3 is TGTGCCAGCAGCTTGAATTGGGTCATTGAAGCTTTCTTT. Drawing the rest from reference TRBV5-5 and TRBJ1-1, the complete variable domain is DAGVTQSPTHLIKTRGQQVTLRCSPISGHKSVSWYQQVLGQGPQFIFQYYEKEERGRGNFPDRFSARQFPNYSSELNVNALLLGDSALYLCASSLNWVIEAFFGQGTRLTVV.

This clone was seen a few times. The chain uses TRBV24-1 and TRBJ2-5; perhaps D is TRBD1 or TRBD2 (5 bases each). The germline gives CDR1 KGHDR, CDR2 SFDVKD. The CDR3 is 16 amino acids. V lost 4 bases and J 7 bases, leaving 21 bases between the germline ends. The CDR3 sequence: CATSDRLLGTAGTQYF. The CDR3 coding sequence is TGTGCCACCAGTGACCGACTGTTGGGGACGGCAGGGACCCAGTACTTC.

This chain uses TRBV7-2 with TRBJ1-4, with 9 bases that match TRBD1. Germline values: CDR1 SGHTA, CDR2 FQGNSA. The CDR3 spans 15 residues. Trimming cost V 5 bases and J 5 bases; bases outside gene matches: 6. CDR3 DNA sequence: TGTGCCAGCAGCCCCACCGGGACAGGGAATGAAAAACTGTTTTTT. This gives the protein CASSPTGTGNEKLFF.

This rearrangement joins TRBV4-3 to TRBJ1-2; D may be TRBD1 (5 bases). CDR3 size: 14 residues. V shed 0 bases and J shed 5 bases, with 10 bases lying between them. Germline CDR1 LGHNA, CDR2 YSLEER. CDR3 sequence (DNA): TGCGCCAGCAGCCAAGAAACCAGGGTATATGGCTACACCTTC. Encoded protein: CASSQETRVYGYTF.

CDR3 coding DNA: TGCGCCAGCAGCCCCCCGGGGTGGCTAGCGGGAGGCGAAATATACGAGCAGTACTTC. Protein sequence: CASSPPGWLAGGEIYEQYF. The rearrangement links TRBV4-1 to TRBJ2-7, with 11 positions matching TRBD2. Trimming removed 4 bases from V and 4 bases from J; junction bases left unmatched: 18. CDR3 length: 19 residues. Per the germline V gene, CDR1 is MGHRA and CDR2 is YSYEKL.

J is TRBJ1-3 and V is TRBV19; the D gene is possibly TRBD1 (5 bases). Per the germline V gene, CDR1 is LNHDA and CDR2 is SQIVND (reference sequence). This CDR3 spans 16 amino acids. Between the trimmed V and J ends, which lost 3 bases and 0 bases, there was a span of 12 bases. CDR3 sequence: CASSIRPDTSGNTIYF. Written as DNA, the CDR3 is TGTGCCAGTAGTATCCGCCCGGACACCTCTGGAAACACCATATATTTT.

This clone occurred a few times. The chain has TRBV5-8 and TRBJ2-6, with no clear D. V lost 5 bases and J 0 bases, leaving 9 bases between the germline ends. The CDR3 has 15 amino acids. Germline V gene lookup returns CDR1 SGHTS and CDR2 YDEGEE. The CDR3 here is CASSLDLSGANVLTF. The CDR3 region has the DNA TGTGCCAGCAGTCTGGATCTCTCTGGGGCCAACGTCCTGACTTTC.

The chain employs TRBV21-1 and TRBJ2-3; no check of the table's D call, TRBD2, against the DNA was made. TRBV21-1 is a documented pseudogene. The CDR3 spans 15 residues. The CDR3 sequence: CASSKKASKRHTQYF. The CDR3 DNA sequence: TGTGCCAGCAGCAAAAAAGCGTCCAAACGGCATACGCAGTATTTT.